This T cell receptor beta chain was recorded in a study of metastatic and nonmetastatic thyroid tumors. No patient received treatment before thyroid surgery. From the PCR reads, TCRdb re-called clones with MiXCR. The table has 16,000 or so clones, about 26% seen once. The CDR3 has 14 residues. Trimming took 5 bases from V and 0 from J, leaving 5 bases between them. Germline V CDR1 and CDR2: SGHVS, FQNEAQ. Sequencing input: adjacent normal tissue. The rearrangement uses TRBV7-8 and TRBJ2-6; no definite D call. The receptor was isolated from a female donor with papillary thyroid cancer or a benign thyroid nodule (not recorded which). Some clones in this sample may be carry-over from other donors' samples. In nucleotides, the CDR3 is TGTGCCAGCAGCCGGAGCTCTGGGGCCAACGTCCTGACTTTC. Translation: CASSRSSGANVLTF.